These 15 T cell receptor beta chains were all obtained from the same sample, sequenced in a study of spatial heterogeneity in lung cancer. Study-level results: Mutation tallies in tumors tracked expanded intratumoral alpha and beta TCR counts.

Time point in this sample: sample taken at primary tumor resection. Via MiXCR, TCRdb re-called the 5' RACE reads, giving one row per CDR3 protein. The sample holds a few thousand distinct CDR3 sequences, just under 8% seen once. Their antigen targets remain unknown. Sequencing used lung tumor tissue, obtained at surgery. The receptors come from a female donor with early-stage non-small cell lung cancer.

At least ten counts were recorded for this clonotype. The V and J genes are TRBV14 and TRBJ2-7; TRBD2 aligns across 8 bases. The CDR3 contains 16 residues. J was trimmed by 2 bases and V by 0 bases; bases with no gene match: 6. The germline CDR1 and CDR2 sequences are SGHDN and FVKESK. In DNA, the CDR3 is TGTGCCAGCAGCCAAGATGAGGGAGCGGGGGCCTACGAGCAGTACTTC. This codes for CASSQDEGAGAYEQYF.

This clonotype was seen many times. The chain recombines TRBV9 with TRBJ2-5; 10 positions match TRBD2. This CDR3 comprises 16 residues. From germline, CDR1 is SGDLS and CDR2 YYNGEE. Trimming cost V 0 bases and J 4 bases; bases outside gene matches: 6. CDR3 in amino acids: CASSVGSGGEVETQYF. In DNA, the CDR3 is TGTGCCAGCAGCGTAGGGAGCGGGGGGGAGGTAGAGACCCAGTACTTC.

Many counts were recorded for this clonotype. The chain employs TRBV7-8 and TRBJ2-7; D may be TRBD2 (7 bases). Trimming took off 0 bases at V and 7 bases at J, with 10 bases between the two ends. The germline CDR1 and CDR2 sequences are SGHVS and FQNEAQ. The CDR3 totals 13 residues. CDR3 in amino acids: CASSLAGGREQYF. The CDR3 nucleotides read TGTGCCAGCAGCTTAGCGGGGGGGCGGGAGCAGTACTTC.

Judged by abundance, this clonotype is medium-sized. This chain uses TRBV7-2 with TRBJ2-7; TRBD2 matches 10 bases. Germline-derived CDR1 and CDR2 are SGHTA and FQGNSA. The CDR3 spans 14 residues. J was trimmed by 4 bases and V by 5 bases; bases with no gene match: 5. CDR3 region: CASSTTSGVYEQYF. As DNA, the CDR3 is TGTGCCAGCAGCACCACTAGCGGGGTATACGAGCAGTACTTC.

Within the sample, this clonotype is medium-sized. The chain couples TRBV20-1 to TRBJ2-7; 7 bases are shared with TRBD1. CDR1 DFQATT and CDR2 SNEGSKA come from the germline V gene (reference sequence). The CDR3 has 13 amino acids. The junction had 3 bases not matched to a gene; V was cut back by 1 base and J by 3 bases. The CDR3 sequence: CSARGRGHYEQYF. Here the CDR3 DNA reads TGCAGTGCTAGAGGTAGGGGGCACTACGAGCAGTACTTC.

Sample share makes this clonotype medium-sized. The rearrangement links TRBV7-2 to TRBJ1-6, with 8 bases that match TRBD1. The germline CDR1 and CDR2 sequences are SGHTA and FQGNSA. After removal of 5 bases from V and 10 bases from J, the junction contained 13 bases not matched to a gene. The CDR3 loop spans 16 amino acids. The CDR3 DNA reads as TGTGCCAGCAGCCCCAAGACCGGGACAGGAGACTCACCCCTCCACTTT. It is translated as CASSPKTGTGDSPLHF.

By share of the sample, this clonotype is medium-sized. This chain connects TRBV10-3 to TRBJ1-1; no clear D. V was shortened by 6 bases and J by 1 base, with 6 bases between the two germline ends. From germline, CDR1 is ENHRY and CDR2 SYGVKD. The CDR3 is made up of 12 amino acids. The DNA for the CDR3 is TGTGCCATCAGCGACAAGAACACTGAAGCTTTCTTT. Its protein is CAISDKNTEAFF.

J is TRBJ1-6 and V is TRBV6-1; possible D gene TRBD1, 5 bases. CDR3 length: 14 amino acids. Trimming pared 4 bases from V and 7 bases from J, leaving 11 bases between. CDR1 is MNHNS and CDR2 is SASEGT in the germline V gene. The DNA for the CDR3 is TGTGCCAGCAGTGTAGTCGACAGAAATTCACCCCTCCACTTT. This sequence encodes CASSVVDRNSPLHF.

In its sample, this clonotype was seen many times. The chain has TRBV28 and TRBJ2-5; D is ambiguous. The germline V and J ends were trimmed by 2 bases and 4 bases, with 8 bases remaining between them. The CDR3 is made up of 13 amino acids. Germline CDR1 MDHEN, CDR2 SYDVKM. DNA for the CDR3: TGTGCCAGCAGTTTAGCGTGGGTAGAGACCCAGTACTTC. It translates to CASSLAWVETQYF. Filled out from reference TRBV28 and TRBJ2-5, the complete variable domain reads DVKVTQSSRYLVKRTGEKVFLECVQDMDHENMFWYRQDPGLGLRLIYFSYDVKMKEKGDIPEGYSVSREKKERFSLILESASTNQTSMYLCASSLAWVETQYFGPGTRLLVL.

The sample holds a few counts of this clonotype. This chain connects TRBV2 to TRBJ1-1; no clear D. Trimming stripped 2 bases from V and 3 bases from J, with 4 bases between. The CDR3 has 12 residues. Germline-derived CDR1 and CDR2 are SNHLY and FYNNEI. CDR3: CASSEYDTEAFF. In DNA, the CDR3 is TGTGCCAGCAGTGAATATGACACTGAAGCTTTCTTT. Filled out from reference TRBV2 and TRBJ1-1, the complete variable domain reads EPEVTQTPSHQVTQMGQEVILRCVPISNHLYFYWYRQILGQKVEFLVSFYNNEISEKSEIFDDQFSVERPDGSNFTLKIRSTKLEDSAMYFCASSEYDTEAFFGQGTRLTVV.

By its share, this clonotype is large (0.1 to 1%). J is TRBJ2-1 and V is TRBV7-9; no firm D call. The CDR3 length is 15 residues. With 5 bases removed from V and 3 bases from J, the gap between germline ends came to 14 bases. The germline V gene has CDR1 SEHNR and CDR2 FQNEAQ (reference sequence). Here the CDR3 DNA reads TGTGCCAGCAGCCTAACAGTGACGGGCTACAATGAGCAGTTCTTC. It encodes CASSLTVTGYNEQFF.

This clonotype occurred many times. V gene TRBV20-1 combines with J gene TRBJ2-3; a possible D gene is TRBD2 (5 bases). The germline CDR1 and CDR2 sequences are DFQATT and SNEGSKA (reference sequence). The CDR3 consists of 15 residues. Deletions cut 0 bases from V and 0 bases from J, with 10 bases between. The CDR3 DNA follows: TGCAGTGCTAGAGAGTACGGCGGGAGCACAGATACGCAGTATTTT. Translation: CSAREYGGSTDTQYF.

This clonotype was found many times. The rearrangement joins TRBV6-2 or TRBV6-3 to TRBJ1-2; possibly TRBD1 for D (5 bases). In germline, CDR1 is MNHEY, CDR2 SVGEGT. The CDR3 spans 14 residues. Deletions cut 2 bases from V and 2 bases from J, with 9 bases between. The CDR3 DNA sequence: TGTGCCAGCAGTTACGAGAGGGACAACTATGGCTACACCTTC. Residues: CASSYERDNYGYTF.

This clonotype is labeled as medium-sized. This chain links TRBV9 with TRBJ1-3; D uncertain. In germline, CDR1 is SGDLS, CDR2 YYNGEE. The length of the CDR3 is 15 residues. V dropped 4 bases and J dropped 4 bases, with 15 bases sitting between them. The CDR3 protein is CASSQSDFKGNTIYF. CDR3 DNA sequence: TGTGCCAGCAGCCAATCCGACTTTAAAGGAAACACCATATATTTT.

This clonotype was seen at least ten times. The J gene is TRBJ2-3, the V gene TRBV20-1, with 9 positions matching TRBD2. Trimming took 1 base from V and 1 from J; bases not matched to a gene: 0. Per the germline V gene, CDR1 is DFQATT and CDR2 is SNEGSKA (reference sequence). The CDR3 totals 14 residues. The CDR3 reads CSARASGGTDTQYF. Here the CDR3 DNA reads TGCAGTGCTAGAGCTAGCGGGGGCACAGATACGCAGTATTTT.